This T cell receptor (beta chain) was profiled in a study of blood T cell repertoires in COVID-19. In the study overall: Both acute and convalescent COVID-19 samples were obtained from the United States, Italy and Spain. PBMCs, B-cell-depleted T cells, or T cells were the source of the cDNA or gDNA that made up the material.

Participants' own reports of clinical history determined their cohort assignment. CDR3 length equals 16 residues. The J segment lost 4 bases and the V segment lost 4 bases, leaving 6 bases of the junction unmatched. Per germline, CDR1 LNHDA and CDR2 SQIVND (reference sequence). As processed by the authors: Amplification from reference gene primers served as the basis for estimated nucleated cell counts. Using immunoSEQ multiplex PCR, the repertoire was profiled, and TCRdb retains in-frame clones only, with some absent. V, J and clone size derive from that table, while D and trimming were established from the DNA sequence. The sample has a few hundred thousand clones; approximately 90% are singletons.

The TCR comes from a woman aged 40-49 years with acute COVID-19. Sequencing was performed on PBMCs or T cells enriched from blood (not recorded which). The chain is built from TRBV19 and TRBJ2-1, with TRBD2 matching 11 bases. The CDR3 nucleotides are TGTGCCAGTAGTACATTAGGGACTAGCGGATACAATGAGCAGTTCTTC. Translating it yields CASSTLGTSGYNEQFF.